The T cell receptor (beta chain) under discussion was sequenced for a study of T cell clonality in common variable immunodeficiency. Study-wide points: Compared with healthy controls, CVID subjects showed increased TCRbeta clonality, mostly in about a third. Authors noted CVID clonality's cause needs subpopulation repertoire sequencing. Reportedly, TCR beta sequences from common variable immunodeficiency showed fewer deletions and N-nucleotide insertions.

Sequenced by immunoSEQ multiplex PCR; TCRdb stores in-frame clones only, minus some. The sample is made up of fewer than 35,000 clones, none counted only once. Turning to this clone: Its antigen remains unidentified. Coverage ceases 3 residues before the CDR3 finishes, and the germline J gene fills in the end.

All CVID subjects were on immunoglobulin replacement for at least one year. This CDR3 has 16 residues. V lost 0 bases and J lost 1; bases outside the gene matches: 4. In germline, CDR1 is SGHTA, CDR2 FQGTGA. The sample comprised peripheral blood mononuclear cells. The rearrangement links TRBV7-3 to TRBJ2-5; 8 bases agree with TRBD1. This receptor was taken from a human donor with common variable immunodeficiency. CDR3 region: CASSLTGQALQETQYF. The part of the CDR3 DNA that was read is TGTGCCAGCAGCTTAACGGGACAGGCCCTCCAAGAGACC.